This T cell receptor (beta chain) was retrieved from a study of shared clonotypes between healthy human individuals. The germline V and J ends were trimmed by 7 bases and 0 bases, with 12 bases remaining between them. CDR1 is SGHRS, CDR2 YFSETQ, per germline. The CDR3 has 14 amino acids. Generated by immunoSEQ multiplex PCR, the TCRdb table keeps only in-frame clones and is missing some. This sample has some 1 million clones; around 74% occur once, and the top ten carry 1.2% to 1.5%. The chain carries TRBV5-1 and TRBJ2-3; the D call may be TRBD1 or TRBD2 (5 bases each). Sequencing used memory CD4+ T cells sorted from blood. Described subset: CD45RA-negative fraction. The clonotype was recovered from a man aged 18 to 35 in good health. This CDR3 is CASARDPSTDTQYF. The DNA of the CDR3 is TGCGCCAGCGCACGGGACCCTAGCACAGATACGCAGTATTTT.